This T cell receptor (beta chain) came from a study of PD-1 blockade in classical Hodgkin lymphoma. Study-wide findings and caveats: Newly diagnosed patients and complete responders had comparable diversity at baseline.

As to this clone: What it binds is unknown.

CDR3 length: 14 residues. Germline-derived CDR1 and CDR2 are SGHNT and YYREEE (reference sequence). V was cut by 10 bases and J by 4 bases, with 18 bases left in between. Each patient relapsed following autologous stem cell transplantation, and prior brentuximab vedotin exposure differed. The protocol was immunoSEQ multiplex PCR, while the TCRdb copy is restricted to in-frame clones and leaves out a portion. The sample yields 35,000 to 50,000 clones, about 79% seen once. This rearrangement joins TRBV5-4 to TRBJ2-1, with TRBD2 as a possible D gene (5 bases). Material: peripheral blood mononuclear cells (PBMCs), obtained at baseline. The clonotype comes from a human donor with classical Hodgkin lymphoma. For the CDR3, the DNA is TGTGCCGCAAAGCCCTTCGGGGAATACAATGAGCAGTTCTTC. Translating it yields CAAKPFGEYNEQFF.